This T cell receptor (beta chain) was recovered during a study of blood T cells in healthy people across ages. This CDR3 comprises 14 residues. Germline assignment: CDR1 DFQATT and CDR2 SNEGSKA (reference sequence). V trimming: 7 bases; J trimming: 5 bases; junction bases outside the gene matches: 6. General observations from the study: Per-million-T-cell TCR beta diversity fell roughly linearly with age.

A sample-barcoded 5' primer and a J-beta primer mix were used in a second PCR of roughly 6 to 11 cycles. MiXCR, applied by TCRdb to the 5' RACE reads, yields one record per CDR3 protein. The sample has over a million distinct CDR3 sequences, 59% seen once. Regarding this clonotype: Its target is unknown.

Caucasian individuals from Russia who were healthy and aged about 6 to 95 acted as donors. Input material: blood. This clonotype originated in a man between 18 and 35 years old in good health. The rearrangement joins TRBV20-1 to TRBJ2-3, with 13 bases aligning to TRBD2. CDR3 bases: TGCAGTGTTGCCGGGACTAGCGGGATAGATACGCAGTATTTT. Translated: CSVAGTSGIDTQYF.